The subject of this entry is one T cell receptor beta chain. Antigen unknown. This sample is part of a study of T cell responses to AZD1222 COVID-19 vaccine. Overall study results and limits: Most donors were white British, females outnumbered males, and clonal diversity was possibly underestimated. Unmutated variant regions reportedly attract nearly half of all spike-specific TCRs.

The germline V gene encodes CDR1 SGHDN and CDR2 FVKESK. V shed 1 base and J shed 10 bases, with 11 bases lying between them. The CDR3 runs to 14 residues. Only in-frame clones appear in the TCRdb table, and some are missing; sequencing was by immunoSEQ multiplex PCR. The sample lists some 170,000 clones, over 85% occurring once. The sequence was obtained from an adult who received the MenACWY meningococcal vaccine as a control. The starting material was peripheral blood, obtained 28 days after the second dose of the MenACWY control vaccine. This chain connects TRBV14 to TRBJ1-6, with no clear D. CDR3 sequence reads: CASSQVGFRSPLHF. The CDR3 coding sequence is TGTGCCAGCAGCCAAGTTGGGTTTAGATCACCCCTCCACTTT.